One sample yielded the 2 T cell receptor beta chains listed below, sequenced in a study of OX40 agonist ivuxolimab in advanced cancers. Generated by immunoSEQ multiplex PCR, the TCRdb table keeps only in-frame clones and is missing some. The sample has 40,000 or so clones, 80% to 90% seen once. This sample comprised CD4+ or CD8+ T cells sorted from blood, obtained in a trial of the OX40 agonist ivuxolimab. The receptors stem from an adult with an advanced solid tumor such as melanoma, head and neck, liver or kidney cancer.

The chain employs TRBV19 and TRBJ2-7; TRBD1 aligns across 7 bases. This CDR3 region has 15 residues. Per the germline V gene, CDR1 is LNHDA and CDR2 is SQIVND (reference sequence). With 6 bases clipped from V and 0 bases from J, the junction kept 8 bases outside the gene matches. CDR3 bases: TGTGCCAGTAGCCTACAGGGGAAACTCTCCTACGAGCAGTACTTC. Translation: CASSLQGKLSYEQYF.

The chain recombines TRBV9 with TRBJ2-1; 8 nucleotides agree with TRBD2. The CDR3 spans 18 residues. Per the germline V gene, CDR1 is SGDLS and CDR2 is YYNGEE. J gave up 7 bases and V 0 bases, and 15 bases lay outside the gene matches. The CDR3 is CASSVEGLVGGPRNEQFF. The CDR3, as DNA: TGTGCCAGCAGCGTAGAGGGACTAGTGGGGGGGCCCAGAAATGAGCAGTTCTTC.